The 2 T cell receptor beta chains in this list originate from one sample, sequenced in a study of Ad26.COV2.S vaccination and SARS-CoV-2 variants. Only in-frame clones appear in the TCRdb table, and some are missing; sequencing was by immunoSEQ multiplex PCR. The table shows hundreds of thousands of clones, with 87% occurring only once. The treatment was: some 19 received Ad26.COV2.S at low or high dose, single or two shots; roughly 5 received placebo; per-sample allocation not given. Day 63 following the first vaccine or placebo injection was when the samples were taken. The specimen comprised peripheral blood, sampled in a trial of Ad26.COV2.S vaccine versus placebo. All receptors derive from a person aged 18-60 years who received the Ad26.COV2.S COVID-19 vaccine or a placebo.

On this clone itself: This sample also contains other DNA sequences that code for the same CDR3. The chain is built from TRBV5-1 and TRBJ2-3; a weak D match, TRBD1 (6 bases). Trimming removed 0 bases at V and 6 bases at J, with 11 bases between. CDR1 is SGHRS, CDR2 YFSETQ, per germline. This CDR3 comprises 14 residues. CDR3 bases: TGCGCCAGCAGCTTGGCACAGGGTACGGATACGCAGTATTTT. Translating it yields CASSLAQGTDTQYF.

The V gene is TRBV19, the J gene TRBJ2-7; the match to TRBD1 covers 10 bases. J was trimmed by 1 base and V by 6 bases; bases with no gene match: 3. The CDR3 consists of 14 residues. Germline loops: CDR1 LNHDA, CDR2 SQIVND (reference sequence). The CDR3 DNA sequence: TGTGCCAGTAGCCCGGACAGGGGGTCCTACGAGCAGTACTTC. It encodes CASSPDRGSYEQYF.